The entry below gives a single T cell receptor beta chain sequence along with its context. Authors' data handling: Estimation of nucleated cell counts was performed using reference gene primer amplification. This table comes from immunoSEQ multiplex PCR, and its TCRdb copy is limited to in-frame clones, with some not included. The V and J calls and clone size are taken from that table; D and trimming were inferred from the DNA. The data contain around 100,000 clones, 70% to 85% of them singletons. V was pared by 4 bases and J by 0 bases, with 8 bases of the junction left unmatched. CDR1 and CDR2 (germline): SGDLS, YYNGEE. CDR3 size: 16 residues. The source of the sample is a study of blood T cell repertoires in COVID-19.

The sequence was collected from a woman aged 60-70 years with acute or convalescent COVID-19. The chain links TRBV9 to TRBJ1-1; 8 bases fit TRBD1. Input material: peripheral blood. Written as DNA, the CDR3 is TGTGCCAGCAGCCCCCAGGGGGCGGGAGTGAACACTGAAGCTTTCTTT. This encodes CASSPQGAGVNTEAFF.